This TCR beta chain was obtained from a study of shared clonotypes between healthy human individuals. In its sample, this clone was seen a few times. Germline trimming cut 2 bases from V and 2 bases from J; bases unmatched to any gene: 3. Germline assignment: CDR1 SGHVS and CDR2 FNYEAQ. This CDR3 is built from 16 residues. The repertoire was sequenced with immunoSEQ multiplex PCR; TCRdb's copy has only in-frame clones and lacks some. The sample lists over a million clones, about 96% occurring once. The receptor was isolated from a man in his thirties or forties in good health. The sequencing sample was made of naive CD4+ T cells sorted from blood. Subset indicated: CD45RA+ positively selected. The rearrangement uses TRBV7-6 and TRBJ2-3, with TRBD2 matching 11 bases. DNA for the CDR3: TGTGCCAGCAGCTTACGACTAGCGGGGATCACAGATACGCAGTATTTT. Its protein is CASSLRLAGITDTQYF.